The table lists the clone carrying this TCR beta chain with a few counts. A second PCR, run for roughly 7 to 12 cycles, used a sample-barcoded 5' primer plus a J-beta primer mix. Each CDR3 protein gets one entry after TCRdb re-called the 5' RACE reads with MiXCR. The sample yields 780,000 or so distinct CDR3 sequences, roughly 25% seen once. These data belong to a study of blood T cells in healthy people across ages. Germline V gene data show CDR1 as SGHTA and CDR2 as FQGNSA. V was pared by 6 bases and J by 3 bases, with 14 bases between. The CDR3 runs to 14 residues. Another study also made use of these data, one on T cells of mothers and their children.

The specimen was blood. This chain connects TRBV7-2 to TRBJ1-1; D ambiguous. The origin of this receptor is a boy aged 5 to 17 in good health. The CDR3 DNA reads TGTGCCAGCAGGGTCGGGCGGTTGGACACTGAAGCTTTCTTT. Translation: CASRVGRLDTEAFF. Filled out from reference TRBV7-2 and TRBJ1-1, the complete variable domain reads GAGVSQSPSNKVTEKGKDVELRCDPISGHTALYWYRQSLGQGLEFLIYFQGNSAPDKSGLPSDRFSAERTGGSVSTLTIQRTQQEDSAVYLCASRVGRLDTEAFFGQGTRLTVV.